These 16 T cell receptor beta chains share one sample of origin, sequenced in a study of shared clonotypes between healthy human individuals. Clones were read by immunoSEQ multiplex PCR, and TCRdb kept only the in-frame ones, dropping some. In the table there are 2 million to 2.5 million clones, 95% of which are singletons. The sequenced material came from naive CD4+ T cells sorted from blood. This sample's subset: CD45RA+ positively selected. All receptors derive from a man aged 18-30 years in good health.

The chain is built from TRBV4-1 and TRBJ2-4; 13 nucleotides match TRBD2. Trimming cost V 4 bases and J 4 bases; bases outside gene matches: 7. Germline assignment: CDR1 MGHRA and CDR2 YSYEKL. The CDR3 consists of 17 residues. This CDR3 reads CASSPPGTSGTKNIQYF. The CDR3 region has the DNA TGCGCCAGCAGCCCACCCGGGACTAGCGGGACTAAAAACATTCAGTACTTC.

This chain connects TRBV2 to TRBJ1-5; weak D call: TRBD1 (6 bases). The length of the CDR3 is 14 residues. The V gene's germline CDR1 is SNHLY and CDR2 FYNNEI. Trimming removed 5 bases from V and 4 bases from J, with 12 bases in between. The CDR3: CASSQGQENQPQHF. The CDR3 DNA is TGTGCCAGCAGTCAGGGGCAGGAGAATCAGCCCCAGCATTTT.

The chain carries TRBV19 and TRBJ2-1; perhaps TRBD2 as D (5 bases). V lost 6 bases and J lost 4, with 25 bases in between. The germline V gene has CDR1 LNHDA and CDR2 SQIVND (reference sequence). CDR3 size: 18 residues. DNA of the CDR3: TGTGCCAGTAGGCAAAGTCCGGGCGGGTCTCTCGGATACAATGAGCAGTTCTTC. This gives the protein CASRQSPGGSLGYNEQFF.

The gene calls are TRBV30 and TRBJ2-1; D may be TRBD2 (6 bases). The germline CDR1 and CDR2 sequences are GTSNPN and SVGIG (reference sequence). This CDR3 is built from 14 residues. The V end lost 7 bases, the J end lost 3 bases, and 16 bases lay between the germline ends. CDR3 sequence (DNA): TGTGCCTACTCGCCCACGGGGGTCTACAATGAGCAGTTCTTC. It is translated as CAYSPTGVYNEQFF. Based on the CDR3 plus reference TRBV30 and TRBJ2-1, the full variable domain is SQTIHQWPATLVQPVGSPLSLECTVEGTSNPNLYWYRQAAGRGLQLLFYSVGIGQISSEVPQNLSASRPQDRQFILSSKKLLLSDSGFYLCAYSPTGVYNEQFFGPGTRLTVL.

The CDR3: CASSQRGDGQPQHF. CDR3 DNA: TGCGCCAGCAGCCAAAGAGGGGATGGCCAGCCCCAGCATTTT. This chain joins TRBV4-1 and TRBJ1-5; D possibly corresponds to TRBD1 (5 bases). V gave up 2 bases and J gave up 7 bases, with 12 bases separating them. Germline lookup yields CDR1 MGHRA and CDR2 YSYEKL. This CDR3 is built from 14 residues.

The chain carries TRBV28 and TRBJ1-1, with a possible D match to TRBD1 (5 bases). This CDR3 region has 14 residues. The germline gives CDR1 MDHEN, CDR2 SYDVKM. V lost 7 bases to trimming and J lost 9 bases, with 21 bases between them. CDR3 bases: TGTGCCAGCACAACTACAGGCGCGGTAGGGCAAGCTTTCTTT. Its protein product is CASTTTGAVGQAFF. Based on the CDR3 plus reference TRBV28 and TRBJ1-1, the full variable domain is DVKVTQSSRYLVKRTGEKVFLECVQDMDHENMFWYRQDPGLGLRLIYFSYDVKMKEKGDIPEGYSVSREKKERFSLILESASTNQTSMYLCASTTTGAVGQAFFGQGTRLTVV.

The chain's CDR3 is CASSPTGGAGGYGYTF. CDR3 nucleotides: TGCGCCAGCAGCCCGACAGGGGGCGCAGGAGGTTATGGCTACACCTTC. The chain carries TRBV5-1 and TRBJ1-2, with TRBD1 matching over 10 bases. Germline V CDR1 and CDR2: SGHRS, YFSETQ. The length of the CDR3 is 16 residues. V shed 4 bases, J shed 5 bases, and the junction held 11 bases outside the gene matches.

The rearrangement uses TRBV6-1 and TRBJ2-7; no definite D call. This CDR3 spans 12 amino acids. V was pared by 4 bases and J by 5 bases, with 9 bases between. The V gene's germline CDR1 is MNHNS and CDR2 SASEGT. CDR3 protein: CASSVGWDEQYF. As DNA, the CDR3 is TGTGCCAGCAGTGTTGGGTGGGACGAGCAGTACTTC.

This chain joins TRBV11-2 and TRBJ1-3; the D gene is possibly TRBD1 (5 bases). The CDR3 is 14 residues long. The V gene lost 5 bases and the J gene lost 5 bases, with 13 bases spanning the gap. Germline loops: CDR1 SGHAT, CDR2 FQNNGV. The CDR3 nucleotides read TGTGCCAGCAGCACCGGGACGCCAAGAAACACCATATATTTT. Protein product: CASSTGTPRNTIYF.

The chain joins TRBV6-1 to TRBJ2-7; the D gene is possibly TRBD1 (5 bases). Trimming took 2 bases from V and 1 from J, leaving 6 bases between them. The CDR3 loop spans 13 amino acids. CDR1 MNHNS and CDR2 SASEGT come from the germline V gene. The CDR3 DNA sequence: TGTGCCAGCAGTGAAAGACAGTCCTACGAGCAGTACTTC. This encodes CASSERQSYEQYF.

V gene TRBV6-5 combines with J gene TRBJ1-5, with D maybe TRBD1 (5 bases). The CDR3 length is 14 residues. In germline, CDR1 is MNHEY, CDR2 SVGAGI. Trimming pared 0 bases from V and 4 bases from J, leaving 7 bases between. CDR3 sequence reads: CASSYSYRNQPQHF. DNA for the CDR3: TGTGCCAGCAGTTACTCGTACAGGAATCAGCCCCAGCATTTT.

In nucleotides, the CDR3 is TGTGCCAGCAGGGTCTCTGGAAACACCATATATTTT. It is translated as CASRVSGNTIYF. The chain joins TRBV28 to TRBJ1-3; D not certain. The CDR3 is 12 amino acids. Trimming took off 6 bases at V and 0 bases at J, with 3 bases between the two ends. Germline values: CDR1 MDHEN, CDR2 SYDVKM.

CDR3 amino acids: CAWSVGVTEAFF. CDR3 coding DNA: TGTGCCTGGAGTGTCGGAGTCACTGAAGCTTTCTTT. The rearrangement uses TRBV30 and TRBJ1-1, with unresolved D. This CDR3 is built from 12 residues. Trimming took 0 bases from V and 4 from J, leaving 6 bases between them. CDR1 and CDR2 from the germline V gene are GTSNPN and SVGIG (reference sequence). The whole variable domain, filled in from reference TRBV30 and TRBJ1-1, reads SQTIHQWPATLVQPVGSPLSLECTVEGTSNPNLYWYRQAAGRGLQLLFYSVGIGQISSEVPQNLSASRPQDRQFILSSKKLLLSDSGFYLCAWSVGVTEAFFGQGTRLTVV.

The rearrangement joins TRBV5-6 to TRBJ2-7; no reliable D call. CDR3 length equals 13 residues. Deletions cut 4 bases from V and 7 bases from J, with 15 bases between. Looked up from germline, CDR1 is SGHDT and CDR2 is YYEEEE. In DNA form, the CDR3 reads TGTGCCAGCAGCCTTGGACGCCATTCGGAGCAGTACTTC. Residues: CASSLGRHSEQYF.

Worth noting for this clone: The sample has other DNA sequences that encode this CDR3 too. V is TRBV7-3 and J is TRBJ1-5; D remains ambiguous. CDR1 SGHTA and CDR2 FQGTGA come from the germline V gene. With 6 bases removed from V and 4 bases from J, the gap between germline ends came to 10 bases. This CDR3 has 13 residues. CDR3 sequence: CASSLTGNQPQHF. The CDR3 region has the DNA TGTGCCAGCAGTCTGACGGGGAATCAGCCCCAGCATTTT.

A single count supports this clone. The CDR3 DNA sequence: TGTGCCAGCTCACCACAGAACCTCCCCGACTACGAGCAGTACTTC. It codes for CASSPQNLPDYEQYF. This sequence joins TRBV18 and TRBJ2-7, with D hard to call. Germline V lookup: CDR1 KGHSH, CDR2 LQKENI. V dropped 1 base and J dropped 3 bases, with 13 bases sitting between them. The CDR3 is made up of 15 amino acids. Full variable domain (missing parts from reference TRBV18 and TRBJ2-7): NAGVMQNPRHLVRRRGQEARLRCSPMKGHSHVYWYRQLPEEGLKFMVYLQKENIIDESGMPKERFSAEFPKEGPSILRIQQVVRGDSAAYFCASSPQNLPDYEQYFGPGTRLTVT.